Listed here are 5 T cell receptor beta chains from one sample, sequenced in a study of T cell changes during pregnancy in multiple sclerosis. Assay: immunoSEQ multiplex PCR; the TCRdb copy retains only in-frame clones and omits some. This sample has 35,000 to 45,000 clones, with approximately 90% found just once. Specimen: CD4+ T cells from peripheral blood mononuclear cells, collected in the first trimester of pregnancy. Every receptor here comes from a female donor in good health, enrolled as a control in a pregnancy study.

The chain combines TRBV4-3 with TRBJ1-2; 9 bases match TRBD1. Germline loops: CDR1 LGHNA, CDR2 YSLEER. J lost 7 bases, V lost 0 bases, and 6 bases had no gene match. CDR3 size: 15 residues. As DNA, the CDR3 is TGCGCCAGCAGCCAAGACTTGGGACAGGGCTTTGGCTACACCTTC. Protein product: CASSQDLGQGFGYTF.

The J gene is TRBJ1-6, the V gene TRBV11-2; perhaps TRBD1 as D (5 bases). The CDR3 loop spans 15 amino acids. Germline V gene lookup returns CDR1 SGHAT and CDR2 FQNNGV. V dropped 5 bases and J dropped 8 bases, with 16 bases sitting between them. CDR3 loop: CASSRADGAYSPLHF. The CDR3 coding sequence is TGTGCCAGCAGCCGCGCGGATGGGGCTTATTCACCCCTCCACTTT.

The gene calls are TRBV6-5 and TRBJ1-1; D unresolved. Trimming removed 4 bases from V and 7 bases from J, with 16 bases in between. This CDR3 has 14 residues. The germline CDR1 and CDR2 sequences are MNHEY and SVGAGI. CDR3 in amino acids: CASSSSGRRREAFF. For the CDR3, the DNA is TGTGCCAGCAGTTCATCGGGGAGGCGGCGTGAAGCTTTCTTT.

The chain recombines TRBV7-3 with TRBJ1-2, with 8 bases identical to TRBD1. Trimming took 4 bases from V and 13 from J; bases not matched to a gene: 14. Germline CDR1 is SGHTA and CDR2 is FQGTGA. The CDR3 runs to 14 residues. The CDR3: CASSSSRDRTYLTF. CDR3 DNA sequence: TGTGCCAGCAGCTCCTCCCGGGACAGGACATACCTCACCTTC.

V gene TRBV6-4 combines with J gene TRBJ1-5, with a possible D match to TRBD1 (5 bases). The V end lost 6 bases, the J end lost 7 bases, and 22 bases lay between the germline ends. The CDR3 contains 16 residues. Germline V gene data show CDR1 as MRHNA and CDR2 as SNTAGT. For the CDR3, the DNA is TGTGCCAGCAGCCCGACGTGGGGGGGAGGCGACCAGCCCCAGCATTTT. Its protein product is CASSPTWGGGDQPQHF.